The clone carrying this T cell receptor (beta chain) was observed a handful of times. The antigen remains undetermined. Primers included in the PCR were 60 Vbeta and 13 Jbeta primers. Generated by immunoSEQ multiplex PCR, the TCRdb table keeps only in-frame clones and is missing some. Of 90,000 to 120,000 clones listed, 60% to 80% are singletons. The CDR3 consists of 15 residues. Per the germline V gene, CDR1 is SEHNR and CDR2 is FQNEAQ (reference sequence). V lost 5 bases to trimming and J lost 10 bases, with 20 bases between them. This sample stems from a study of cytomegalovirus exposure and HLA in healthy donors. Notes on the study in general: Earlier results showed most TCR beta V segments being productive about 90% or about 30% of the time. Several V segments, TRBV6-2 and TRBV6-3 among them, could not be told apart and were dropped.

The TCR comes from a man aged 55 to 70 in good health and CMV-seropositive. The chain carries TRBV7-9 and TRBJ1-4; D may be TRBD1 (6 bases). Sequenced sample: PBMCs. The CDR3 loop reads CASSPPGGPQGKLFF. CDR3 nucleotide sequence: TGTGCCAGCAGCCCCCCTGGGGGCCCCCAAGGAAAACTGTTTTTT.